Listed below are T cell receptor beta chains from one sample, sequenced in a study of OX40 agonist ivuxolimab in advanced cancers. The method was immunoSEQ multiplex PCR; TCRdb's version includes in-frame clones alone and lacks a portion of them. The profile covers more than 50,000 clones, with approximately 80% appearing a single time and roughly 2.4% taken by the ten largest. The material was CD4+ or CD8+ T cells sorted from blood, obtained in a trial of the OX40 agonist ivuxolimab. The source is an adult with an advanced solid tumor such as melanoma, head and neck, liver or kidney cancer. The CDR3 runs from the conserved cysteine through the conserved F or W. The order of the fields is CDR3 protein, CDR3 DNA, J gene, D gene, clone size, V gene. D genes are given only for firm matches. Rows may omit the clone size; those that give it use once, few, many or a size class.

CAIKPSSDTQYF,TGTGCCATCAAGCCTAGTTCGGATACGCAGTATTTT,TRBJ2-3,NA,NA,TRBV10-3
CASSLAEAQYF,TGTGCCAGCAGTTTAGCGGAGGCCCAGTACTTC,TRBJ2-5,NA,NA,TRBV2
CASSPTRNSENTDTQYF,TGTGCCAGCTCACCTACTAGGAATTCTGAAAACACAGATACGCAGTATTTT,TRBJ2-3,NA,NA,TRBV18
CSVGKGDTEAFF,TGCAGCGTTGGGAAAGGGGACACTGAAGCTTTCTTT,TRBJ1-1,NA,NA,TRBV29-1
CASSGDLNTEAFF,TGTGCCAGCAGTGGTGACTTGAACACTGAAGCTTTCTTT,TRBJ1-1,NA,NA,TRBV6-1
CASSPTGLAGADTQYF,TGTGCCAGCAGCCCGACCGGACTAGCGGGGGCAGATACGCAGTATTTT,TRBJ2-3,TRBD2,once,TRBV7-3
CASSPYLLGPVIDSPLHF,TGTGCCAGCTCACCATATCTTCTGGGCCCGGTGATCGATTCACCCCTCCACTTT,TRBJ1-6,NA,few,TRBV18
CATRRGRDNEQFF,TGTGCCACCAGGAGGGGTCGCGACAATGAGCAGTTCTTC,TRBJ2-1,NA,NA,TRBV2
CSARDPYGYTF,TGCAGTGCTAGGGATCCTTATGGCTACACCTTC,TRBJ1-2,NA,NA,TRBV20-1
CASSPIGRTPYEQYF,TGTGCCAGCAGCCCTATCGGACGGACACCCTACGAGCAGTACTTC,TRBJ2-7,NA,NA,TRBV11-2
CASRTGQEGSPLHF,TGCGCCAGCAGGACGGGACAGGAGGGTTCACCCCTCCACTTT,TRBJ1-6,TRBD1,NA,TRBV5-1
CASSLKVGQGLYNEQFF,TGTGCCAGCAGTTTAAAGGTGGGACAGGGGCTCTACAATGAGCAGTTCTTC,TRBJ2-1,TRBD1,NA,TRBV28
CASSRGDSYNEQFF,TGTGCCAGTAGTCGCGGTGACTCCTACAATGAGCAGTTCTTC,TRBJ2-1,NA,NA,TRBV19
CASSSSGGQTYNEQFF,TGCGCCAGCAGCTCCAGTGGGGGACAGACCTACAATGAGCAGTTCTTC,TRBJ2-1,TRBD1,NA,TRBV5-1
CASSLMGSGNTIYF,TGCGCCAGCAGCTTGATGGGGTCTGGAAACACCATATATTTT,TRBJ1-3,NA,NA,TRBV5-1
CAQKGLEKLFF,TGCGCTCAAAAGGGGTTAGAAAAACTGTTTTTT,TRBJ1-4,NA,once,TRBV29-1
CASTDRDTQYF,TGTGCCAGCACCGACAGGGATACGCAGTATTTT,TRBJ2-3,NA,NA,TRBV7-9
CASSLTGGGSPLHF,TGTGCCAGCAGCCTCACAGGGGGCGGTTCACCCCTCCACTTT,TRBJ1-6,TRBD1,NA,TRBV9
CASSVVGQINNEKLFF,TGTGCCAGCAGCGTAGTAGGACAGATTAATAATGAAAAACTGTTTTTT,TRBJ1-4,NA,NA,TRBV5-5
CASSLGGSSSQPQHF,TGTGCCAGCAGCTTAGGGGGGTCCTCGAGTCAGCCCCAGCATTTT,TRBJ1-5,NA,NA,TRBV7-9
CASSLGEGIGEAFF,TGCGCCAGCAGCTTAGGGGAGGGGATAGGTGAAGCTTTCTTT,TRBJ1-1,NA,once,TRBV5-1
CASSLGGSLTDTQYF,TGCGCCAGCAGCTTGGGAGGTAGCCTCACAGATACGCAGTATTTT,TRBJ2-3,NA,NA,TRBV5-1
CASSVQGETQYF,TGTGCCAGCAGCGTGCAGGGAGAGACCCAGTACTTC,TRBJ2-5,NA,NA,TRBV5-4
CASSIFQGGTQYF,TGTGCCAGTAGTATCTTCCAGGGCGGGACCCAGTACTTC,TRBJ2-5,NA,NA,TRBV19
CASSSSLAGSYNEQFF,TGCGCCAGCAGCTCCTCCCTAGCGGGGTCCTACAATGAGCAGTTCTTC,TRBJ2-1,TRBD2,NA,TRBV5-1
CASSIGQGDHEQYF,TGTGCCAGCAGCATCGGACAGGGGGACCACGAGCAGTACTTC,TRBJ2-7,TRBD1,NA,TRBV11-3
CASSGGHVSGNTIYF,TGTGCCAGTAGTGGGGGACACGTCTCTGGAAACACCATATATTTT,TRBJ1-3,NA,NA,TRBV19
CASSRGGRETQYF,TGTGCCAGCTCCCGTGGGGGACGGGAGACCCAGTACTTC,TRBJ2-5,NA,NA,TRBV18
CASSPQENSPLHF,TGTGCCAGCTCACCACAGGAAAATTCACCCCTCCACTTT,TRBJ1-6,NA,NA,TRBV18
CASSSTGDSLYGYTF,TGCGCCAGCAGCTCGACCGGGGACAGCCTCTATGGCTACACCTTC,TRBJ1-2,TRBD1,NA,TRBV5-1
CASSATGHNEKLFF,TGTGCCAGCAGCGCTACAGGTCATAATGAAAAACTGTTTTTT,TRBJ1-4,NA,NA,TRBV9
CASSSQTVGDSPLHF,TGCGCCAGCAGCTCCCAGACGGTCGGGGATTCACCCCTCCACTTT,TRBJ1-6,NA,NA,TRBV5-1
CASSHRVDGETQYF,TGTGCCAGCAGCCACAGGGTAGACGGGGAGACCCAGTACTTC,TRBJ2-5,NA,NA,TRBV7-9
CASILGRDTMPPHEQFF,TGCGCCAGCATCTTAGGCCGGGACACCATGCCCCCCCATGAGCAGTTCTTC,TRBJ2-1,NA,NA,TRBV23-1
CASSTGTADNSPLHF,TGTGCCAGTAGTACCGGGACGGCAGATAATTCACCCCTCCACTTT,TRBJ1-6,NA,NA,TRBV19
CASSLRFRGAGETQYF,TGTGCCAGCAGCTTACGGTTTCGGGGGGCGGGAGAGACCCAGTACTTC,TRBJ2-5,NA,NA,TRBV11-2
CASSQQGLRTDTQYF,TGTGCCAGCAGTCAACAGGGCTTGCGCACAGATACGCAGTATTTT,TRBJ2-3,NA,NA,TRBV28
CASSPGQGNEKLFF,TGTGCCAGCTCACCTGGGCAGGGCAATGAAAAACTGTTTTTT,TRBJ1-4,NA,NA,TRBV18
CASSKRTGVYEQYF,TGTGCCAGTAGTAAAAGGACAGGGGTCTACGAGCAGTACTTC,TRBJ2-7,TRBD1,NA,TRBV19
CASSTRGDGGYTF,TGTGCCAGTAGTACCAGGGGCGACGGAGGCTACACCTTC,TRBJ1-2,NA,NA,TRBV19
CASSQGAFDRNTIYF,TGTGCCAGCAGTCAGGGGGCCTTTGATAGAAACACCATATATTTT,TRBJ1-3,TRBD1,NA,TRBV28
CASSQDRGGVAEAFF,TGTGCCAGCAGCCAAGATCGGGGTGGTGTCGCTGAAGCTTTCTTT,TRBJ1-1,NA,NA,TRBV14
CASSLEETQYF,TGCGCCAGCAGCTTGGAGGAGACCCAGTACTTC,TRBJ2-5,NA,NA,TRBV5-1
CASSTGGGANYGYTF,TGTGCCAGCAGTACTGGAGGGGGGGCTAACTATGGCTACACCTTC,TRBJ1-2,NA,once,TRBV28
CASRGQALTGELFF,TGTGCCAGCAGAGGACAGGCCCTCACCGGGGAGCTGTTTTTT,TRBJ2-2,TRBD1,NA,TRBV14
CASSLEGTGANVLTF,TGCGCCAGCAGCTTGGAGGGAACTGGGGCCAACGTCCTGACTTTC,TRBJ2-6,NA,NA,TRBV5-1
CASSVARGNEQFF,TGTGCCAGCAGCGTAGCTAGGGGCAATGAGCAGTTCTTC,TRBJ2-1,NA,NA,TRBV9
CASSLRASGGATDTQYF,TGTGCCAGCAGTCTGAGGGCTAGCGGGGGGGCAACAGATACGCAGTATTTT,TRBJ2-3,TRBD2,NA,TRBV2
CASSPHTGFSYEQYF,TGCGCCAGCAGCCCGCACACAGGGTTCTCCTACGAGCAGTACTTC,TRBJ2-7,NA,NA,TRBV5-1
CASSQDTGASYNEQFF,TGTGCCAGCAGCCAAGACACGGGGGCCTCCTACAATGAGCAGTTCTTC,TRBJ2-1,NA,NA,TRBV14
CASVFRQGDNSPLHF,TGTGCCAGCGTATTTCGACAGGGAGATAATTCACCCCTCCACTTT,TRBJ1-6,TRBD1,NA,TRBV11-2
CASSLDTGAGTPSQYF,TGCGCCAGCAGCTTGGATACAGGGGCCGGGACCCCGTCGCAGTATTTT,TRBJ2-3,TRBD1,NA,TRBV5-1
CASSYGTGNTEAFF,TGTGCCAGCAGTTATGGGACGGGGAACACTGAAGCTTTCTTT,TRBJ1-1,NA,few,TRBV27